Following are 10 T cell receptor beta chains from one sample sequenced in a study of blood T cell repertoires in COVID-19. Only in-frame clones appear in the TCRdb table, and some are missing; sequencing was by immunoSEQ multiplex PCR. The sample lists roughly 240,000 clones, about 87% occurring once. What was sequenced was PBMCs or T cells enriched from blood (not recorded which). The receptors come from a woman aged 25 to 39 with acute COVID-19.

This chain links TRBV4-3 with TRBJ2-7, with 7 bases that match TRBD1. Germline CDR1 reads LGHNA; CDR2 reads YSLEER. With V trimmed by 4 bases and J by 2 bases, 8 bases remained unmatched. CDR3 length: 15 residues. The CDR3 spells CASSPQTGRTYEQYF. The CDR3 DNA reads as TGCGCCAGCAGCCCCCAGACAGGGCGGACCTACGAGCAGTACTTC.

V is TRBV12-3 or TRBV12-4 and J is TRBJ2-7; D unclear. CDR3 length: 12 amino acids. Trimming left V 2 bases short and J 6 bases short, with 8 bases between. The CDR3 reads CASSLTLSEQYF. The CDR3, as DNA: TGTGCCAGCAGTTTAACTCTCTCCGAGCAGTACTTC.

The chain employs TRBV6-4 and TRBJ2-1; D ambiguous. The CDR3 contains 14 residues. Germline V gene sequence: CDR1 MRHNA, CDR2 SNTAGT. The V end lost 6 bases, the J end lost 6 bases, and 15 bases lay between the germline ends. The DNA of the CDR3 is TGTGCCAGCAGCCCCCTGTTCGCTAGCAATGAGCAGTTCTTC. It encodes CASSPLFASNEQFF.

V and J are TRBV19 and TRBJ2-1; TRBD1 might be the D (6 bases). The V gene lost 6 bases and the J gene lost 5 bases, with 20 bases spanning the gap. This CDR3 contains 16 residues. Germline V CDR1 and CDR2: LNHDA, SQIVND (reference sequence). CDR3 in amino acids: CASSRYWGQGNNEQFF. Written as DNA, the CDR3 is TGTGCCAGTAGCCGATACTGGGGGCAAGGAAACAATGAGCAGTTCTTC.

CDR3 sequence reads: CASSVLQGREAFF. The CDR3 DNA is TGTGCCAGCAGCGTCCTACAGGGAAGGGAAGCTTTCTTT. J is TRBJ1-1 and V is TRBV5-4; TRBD1 is a possible D gene (6 bases). The CDR3 is 13 residues long. Trimming shortened V by 4 bases and J by 8 bases, and 15 bases separated the two germline ends. In germline, CDR1 is SGHNT, CDR2 YYREEE (reference sequence).

V is TRBV9 and J is TRBJ2-2; D not certain. The length of the CDR3 is 13 residues. The ends were cut back, 0 bases at V and 5 bases at J, with 5 bases in the middle. Germline V gene data show CDR1 as SGDLS and CDR2 as YYNGEE. The CDR3 loop reads CASSVGLTGELFF. CDR3 DNA: TGTGCCAGCAGCGTAGGGCTTACCGGGGAGCTGTTTTTT.

This clone was detected only once. This chain links TRBV7-8 with TRBJ1-4; D perhaps matches TRBD1 (6 bases). V was pared by 6 bases and J by 4 bases, with 18 bases between. Looked up from germline, CDR1 is SGHVS and CDR2 is FQNEAQ. This CDR3 comprises 16 residues. The CDR3 reads CASSWPHTGRNEKLFF. CDR3 nucleotide sequence: TGTGCCAGCAGTTGGCCTCACACAGGGCGTAATGAAAAACTGTTTTTT.

The chain has TRBV5-1 and TRBJ1-5; no definite D call. The CDR3 is 13 residues long. V gave up 0 bases and J gave up 5 bases, with 6 bases separating them. Germline V lookup: CDR1 SGHRS, CDR2 YFSETQ. CDR3 sequence (DNA): TGCGCCAGCAGCTTGGATAGTCATCAGCCCCAGCATTTT. It specifies CASSLDSHQPQHF.

The chain combines TRBV6-5 with TRBJ1-2, with D uncertain. Germline values: CDR1 MNHEY, CDR2 SVGAGI. Trimming left V 0 bases short and J 8 bases short, with 10 bases between. This CDR3 has 13 residues. The CDR3 region is CASSYSETGGYTF. CDR3 sequence (DNA): TGTGCCAGCAGTTACTCGGAGACTGGAGGCTACACCTTC.

The V call is TRBV4-3, the J call TRBJ2-7; tentatively, D is TRBD1 (5 bases). The CDR3 contains 14 residues. V dropped 1 base and J dropped 4 bases, with 11 bases sitting between them. From germline, CDR1 is LGHNA and CDR2 YSLEER. The CDR3 nucleotides read TGCGCCAGCAGCCAAGTTCAGGGTCCGTACGAGCAGTACTTC. Translating gives CASSQVQGPYEQYF.